This T cell receptor (beta chain) was captured by sequencing in a study of OX40 agonist ivuxolimab in advanced cancers. Study-wide context: Ivuxolimab, an antibody that agonizes OX40 (CD134), was administered to the patients. Study results and limitations: Clonal expansion among partial responders at 0.1-3.0 mg/kg ranked near the lowest.

For this clone: Its cognate antigen is unknown.

Germline CDR1 and CDR2: MNHEY and SMNVEV (reference sequence). This CDR3 is built from 19 residues. The V gene end was trimmed by 6 bases and the J gene end by 0 bases; junction bases not matched to a gene: 12. Libraries were prepared by immunoSEQ multiplex PCR; TCRdb keeps only in-frame clonotypes and omits some of them. The data contain fewer than 85,000 clones, under 95% of them seen just once; the ten biggest clones take up roughly 11%. With baseline, cycle 4 day 1, and cycle 7 day 1 as timepoints, blood was sampled. The sequenced sample was CD4+ or CD8+ T cells sorted from blood, obtained in a trial of the OX40 agonist ivuxolimab. V usage is TRBV27 and J usage is TRBJ1-6, with 9 bases fitting TRBD1. This TCR derives from an adult with an advanced solid tumor such as melanoma, head and neck, liver or kidney cancer. Here the CDR3 reads CASSLSGDREDSYNSPLHF. The CDR3 DNA is TGTGCCAGCAGCCTGTCTGGGGACAGGGAAGACTCCTATAATTCACCCCTCCACTTT.